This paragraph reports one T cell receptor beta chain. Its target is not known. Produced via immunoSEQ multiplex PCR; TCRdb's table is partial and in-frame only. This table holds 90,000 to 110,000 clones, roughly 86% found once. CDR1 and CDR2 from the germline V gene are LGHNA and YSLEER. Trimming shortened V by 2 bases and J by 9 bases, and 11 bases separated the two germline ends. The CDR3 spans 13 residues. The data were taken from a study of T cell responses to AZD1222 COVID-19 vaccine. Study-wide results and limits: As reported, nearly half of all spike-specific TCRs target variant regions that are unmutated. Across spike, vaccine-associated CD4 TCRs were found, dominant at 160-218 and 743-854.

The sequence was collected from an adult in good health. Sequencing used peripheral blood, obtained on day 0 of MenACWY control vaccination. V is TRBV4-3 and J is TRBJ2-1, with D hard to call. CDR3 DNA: TGCGCCAGCAGCCAAATCAGGTATGGTGAGCAGTTCTTC. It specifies CASSQIRYGEQFF.